These T cell receptor beta chains were read from a single sample in a study of beta chain features in type 1 diabetes. Profiling relied on immunoSEQ multiplex PCR, and the TCRdb table lists in-frame clones only, not all of them. The data contain 640,000 or so clones, over 12% of them singletons. The sample consisted of naive CD4+ T cells from blood. The receptors were gathered from a man younger than 35 with type 1 diabetes. Each CDR3 is given with its conserved first and last residue. Each record gives: V gene, D gene, J gene, clone size, CDR3 protein, CDR3 DNA. D genes are given only for firm matches. For some rows the clone size is stated as once, few or many, or as a class when expanded; others skip it.

TRBV10-3,TRBD1,TRBJ1-2,.,CAISGQEDGYTF,TGTGCCATCAGCGGACAGGAAGATGGCTACACCTTC
TRBV5-4,.,TRBJ1-6,few,CASSLTAMDSPLHF,TGTGCCAGCAGCTTGACAGCCATGGATTCACCCCTCCACTTT
TRBV30,.,TRBJ2-5,.,CAWSPGTQETQYF,TGTGCCTGGAGCCCCGGGACCCAAGAGACCCAGTACTTC
TRBV30,.,TRBJ2-7,.,CAWRGLSPYEQYF,TGTGCCTGGAGAGGGCTGTCTCCCTACGAGCAGTACTTC
TRBV13,.,TRBJ2-7,few,CASSLGRQLKQYF,TGTGCCAGCAGCTTAGGCCGTCAGCTCAAGCAGTACTTC
TRBV7-6,TRBD1,TRBJ1-1,few,CASSIGQGAMGLMNTEAFF,TGTGCCAGCAGCATCGGACAGGGAGCCATGGGTTTGATGAACACTGAAGCTTTCTTT
TRBV4-2,.,TRBJ1-1,.,CASRPDSHATNTEAFF,TGTGCCAGCAGACCTGACAGCCACGCAACCAACACTGAAGCTTTCTTT
TRBV18,.,TRBJ1-3,few,CASSPAGNTIYF,TGTGCCAGCTCACCAGCCGGAAACACCATATATTTT
TRBV10-3,TRBD1,TRBJ1-2,.,CAISESAGQGNGYTF,TGTGCCATCAGTGAGTCAGCGGGACAGGGGAATGGCTACACCTTC
TRBV18,.,TRBJ1-2,few,CASSPPGDGYTF,TGTGCCAGCTCACCACCGGGGGATGGCTACACCTTC
TRBV14,.,TRBJ1-2,.,CASSQAAGYGYTF,TGTGCCAGCAGCCAAGCTGCAGGGTATGGCTACACCTTC
TRBV5-6,.,TRBJ1-5,.,CASSFRYQPQHF,TGTGCCAGCAGCTTCAGGTATCAGCCCCAGCATTTT
TRBV15,.,TRBJ2-1,few,CATSRDLVDEQFF,TGTGCCACCAGCAGAGACTTAGTAGATGAGCAGTTCTTC
TRBV5-6,.,TRBJ2-2,few,CASSFPRDTGELFF,TGTGCCAGCAGCTTCCCGAGGGACACCGGGGAGCTGTTTTTT
TRBV6-4,.,TRBJ1-5,few,CASSEQGGPQHF,TGTGCCAGCAGTGAACAGGGAGGCCCCCAGCATTTT
TRBV2,.,TRBJ1-6,.,CASSETDLLSPLHF,TGTGCCAGCAGTGAAACGGACCTTCTTTCACCCCTCCACTTT
TRBV23-1,.,TRBJ2-1,.,CASLVNFRYVSGHWEQFF,TGCGCCAGCTTAGTCAATTTCAGATACGTGTCAGGCCATTGGGAGCAGTTCTTC